Below, 15 T cell receptor beta chains from the same sample are listed, as sequenced in a study of cytomegalovirus exposure and HLA in healthy donors. Vbeta (60) and Jbeta (13) primers were used in the PCR. Sequencing used immunoSEQ multiplex PCR; TCRdb keeps in-frame clones, though not all of them. The table shows some 180,000 clones, with roughly 88% occurring only once. Sequenced input: PBMCs. These receptors all stem from a girl aged 2 to 10 in good health and CMV-seropositive.

The gene calls are TRBV19 and TRBJ1-2; 8 bases line up with TRBD1. Germline values: CDR1 LNHDA, CDR2 SQIVND (reference sequence). After removal of 3 bases from V and 4 bases from J, the junction contained 4 bases not matched to a gene. The CDR3 is made up of 14 amino acids. The CDR3 is CASSIGTGGYGYTF. The DNA for the CDR3 is TGTGCCAGTAGTATCGGGACAGGCGGCTATGGCTACACCTTC.

This rearrangement joins TRBV5-1 to TRBJ1-4; D uncertain. Germline V lookup: CDR1 SGHRS, CDR2 YFSETQ. There are 13 residues in the CDR3. Trimming removed 1 base at V and 7 bases at J, with 8 bases between. The CDR3 reads CASSLSIGEKLFF. In DNA, the CDR3 is TGCGCCAGCAGCTTGAGTATCGGTGAAAAACTGTTTTTT.

V and J are TRBV5-1 and TRBJ2-7; D is ambiguous. Trimming removed 0 bases at V and 3 bases at J, with 16 bases between. This CDR3 spans 16 amino acids. Germline V CDR1 and CDR2: SGHRS, YFSETQ. DNA of the CDR3: TGCGCCAGCAGCTTGGCCCCGGTGGGCGTAAACTACGAGCAGTACTTC. Translated: CASSLAPVGVNYEQYF.

The chain is built from TRBV11-3 and TRBJ1-5, with D tentatively TRBD1 (5 bases). The germline CDR1 and CDR2 sequences are SGHNT and YENEEA. V lost 0 bases and J 7 bases, leaving 13 bases between the germline ends. CDR3 length equals 15 residues. The CDR3 is CASSLDGGVRQPQHF. The CDR3 nucleotides read TGTGCCAGCAGCTTAGACGGAGGGGTCCGGCAGCCCCAGCATTTT.

Concerning this clone: Compared with germline, one end of the junction differs, possibly owing to a read error. The J gene is TRBJ1-1, the V gene TRBV5-1; a weak D match, TRBD1 (6 bases). This CDR3 has 15 residues. Germline V lookup: CDR1 SGHRS, CDR2 YFSETQ. The CDR3 DNA follows: TGCGCCAGCAACTTGGTAATACAGGGGAACACTGAAGCTTTCTTT. Amino acids: CASNLVIQGNTEAFF.

V gene TRBV5-1 combines with J gene TRBJ1-1; no clear D gene. The CDR3 spans 14 residues. Germline assignment: CDR1 SGHRS and CDR2 YFSETQ. V was cut by 4 bases and J by 4 bases, with 14 bases left in between. The CDR3 protein is CASSLDPGGTEAFF. The CDR3 coding sequence is TGCGCCAGCAGCCTGGACCCGGGAGGCACTGAAGCTTTCTTT.

The chain uses TRBV30 and TRBJ1-1, with 7 positions matching TRBD1. V gave up 3 bases and J gave up 0 bases; unmatched junction bases: 7. Germline V lookup: CDR1 GTSNPN, CDR2 SVGIG (reference sequence). The CDR3 is 15 amino acids. The CDR3 here is CAWSGTRGMNTEAFF. CDR3 in DNA: TGTGCCTGGAGCGGTACCAGGGGGATGAACACTGAAGCTTTCTTT.

The chain is built from TRBV6-5 and TRBJ2-2; D call uncertain. Germline lookup yields CDR1 MNHEY and CDR2 SVGAGI. V lost 4 bases, J lost 8 bases, and 8 bases lay in between. This CDR3 contains 12 residues. CDR3 coding DNA: TGTGCCAGCAGTTTCCGTCGGGGGGAGCTGTTTTTT. Residues: CASSFRRGELFF.

The gene calls are TRBV19 and TRBJ2-1; 7 nucleotides agree with TRBD2. Germline V lookup: CDR1 LNHDA, CDR2 SQIVND (reference sequence). After removal of 7 bases from V and 3 bases from J, the junction contained 12 bases not matched to a gene. The CDR3 is made up of 16 amino acids. CDR3 in DNA: TGTGCCAGTACCCCTTGGGCTAGCGGTGACTACAATGAGCAGTTCTTC. It is translated as CASTPWASGDYNEQFF.

This clone was counted a few times. The V call is TRBV6-5, the J call TRBJ2-7; TRBD2 aligns across 7 bases. CDR1 is MNHEY, CDR2 SVGAGI, per germline. After removal of 2 bases from V and 3 bases from J, the junction contained 10 bases not matched to a gene. This CDR3 has 16 residues. The CDR3 DNA follows: TGTGCCAGCAGTTACACCGGACTAGGAGATCGCTACGAGCAGTACTTC. Its translation: CASSYTGLGDRYEQYF.

The rearrangement links TRBV27 to TRBJ2-5, with D tentatively TRBD1 (5 bases). With 4 bases removed from V and 5 bases from J, the gap between germline ends came to 14 bases. The CDR3 spans 14 residues. Germline loops: CDR1 MNHEY, CDR2 SMNVEV (reference sequence). The CDR3 loop reads CASSSSRGRETQYF. DNA of the CDR3: TGTGCCAGCAGTTCCTCTAGGGGTCGGGAGACCCAGTACTTC.

This chain connects TRBV30 to TRBJ2-2; 8 bases fit TRBD2. V lost 4 bases, J lost 1 base, and 5 bases stayed unmatched. Germline V gene data show CDR1 as GTSNPN and CDR2 as SVGIG (reference sequence). CDR3 length equals 15 residues. CDR3 bases: TGTGCCTGGACTCGGGGGGGACTGAACACCGGGGAGCTGTTTTTT. This encodes CAWTRGGLNTGELFF. Drawing the rest from reference TRBV30 and TRBJ2-2, the complete variable domain is SQTIHQWPATLVQPVGSPLSLECTVEGTSNPNLYWYRQAAGRGLQLLFYSVGIGQISSEVPQNLSASRPQDRQFILSSKKLLLSDSGFYLCAWTRGGLNTGELFFGEGSRLTVL.

This CDR3 reads CASTGTGGSGRDTGELFF. In nucleotides, the CDR3 is TGTGCCTCGACCGGGACAGGGGGTTCTGGGCGCGACACCGGGGAGCTGTTTTTT. V is TRBV9 and J is TRBJ2-2; TRBD1 matches at 11 bases. Germline trimming cut 10 bases from V and 3 bases from J; bases unmatched to any gene: 17. This CDR3 has 18 residues. Germline assignment: CDR1 SGDLS and CDR2 YYNGEE.

V usage is TRBV7-2 and J usage is TRBJ1-3; possibly TRBD1 for D (6 bases). The CDR3 spans 19 residues. The V end was cut by 4 bases, the J end by 0 bases, with 22 bases between. Per germline, CDR1 SGHTA and CDR2 FQGNSA. CDR3 nucleotides: TGTGCCAGCAGCTCTAGGCCTCTCTCGACAGGCCTCTCTGGAAACACCATATATTTT. Its protein product is CASSSRPLSTGLSGNTIYF.

V is TRBV10-2 and J is TRBJ2-3, with 7 bases fitting TRBD1. This CDR3 has 12 amino acids. V dropped 3 bases and J dropped 13; count of bases not matched to a gene: 7. The germline V gene has CDR1 WSHSY and CDR2 SAAADI. The CDR3, as DNA: TGCGCCAGCAGTGAAAACAGGGGATCAGAGTATTTT. It translates to CASSENRGSEYF.